This TCR beta chain appears in the sequencing data of a study of blood T cell repertoires in COVID-19. As for the study in general: Samples taken during acute and convalescent COVID-19 were collected in the United States, Italy and Spain. PBMCs, B-cell-depleted T cells, or T cells were the source of the cDNA or gDNA that made up the material.

V lost 4 bases and J lost 2, with 11 bases in between. There are 14 residues in the CDR3. Looked up from germline, CDR1 is ENHRY and CDR2 is SYGVKD. In the authors' workflow: Reference gene primer amplification gave estimated nucleated cell counts. The protocol was immunoSEQ multiplex PCR, while the TCRdb copy is restricted to in-frame clones and leaves out a portion. V and J calls and clone size come straight from that table; D and trimming were deduced from the DNA. The data show 110,000 or so clones, over 75% seen once. The sequence derives from a man aged 50 to 59 with acute or convalescent COVID-19. Sequenced sample: peripheral blood. The chain is built from TRBV10-3 and TRBJ2-5; possibly TRBD2 for D (5 bases). This CDR3 reads CAISGRGMQETQYF. In DNA form, the CDR3 reads TGTGCCATCAGTGGTAGAGGGATGCAAGAGACCCAGTACTTC.